The present TCR beta chain was sequenced within a study of T cell responses to AZD1222 COVID-19 vaccine. Study-wide context: Doses given second, at about 4 or about 12 weeks, were pooled. Study-wide findings and caveats: Just a handful of people given AZD1222 tested seropositive at baseline.

With regard to this clone: Its antigen is as yet unknown.

This CDR3 has 15 amino acids. V lost 4 bases, J lost 0 bases, and 5 bases stayed unmatched. Germline V gene sequence: CDR1 SGHNT, CDR2 YYREEE (reference sequence). This table comes from immunoSEQ multiplex PCR, and its TCRdb copy is limited to in-frame clones, with some not included. This table holds 150,000 to 200,000 clones, about 94% found once. This chain joins TRBV5-4 and TRBJ1-1; 8 bases agree with TRBD1. This specimen consisted of peripheral blood, obtained on day 0 of AZD1222 vaccination. The receptor comes from an adult in good health. CDR3 coding DNA: TGTGCCAGCAGCCTAGACAGGGGTTTGAACACTGAAGCTTTCTTT. As protein: CASSLDRGLNTEAFF.